In this sample, the clone carrying this T cell receptor (beta chain) turned up many times. This sample was included in a study of T cells after yellow fever vaccination. TCRdb processed the 5' RACE reads anew with MiXCR; each CDR3 protein has one entry. The sample consists of 250,000 or so distinct CDR3 sequences, 3.6% of them appearing once. CDR1 and CDR2 (germline): ENHRY, SYGVKD. Trimming left V 6 bases short and J 1 base short, with 6 bases between. This CDR3 region has 12 residues. The genes are TRBV10-3 and TRBJ1-1; unclear D gene. This clonotype was obtained from a man younger than 35 who received the YFV17D yellow fever vaccine. This specimen was PBMCs, taken 15 days after the yellow fever booster vaccination. The CDR3 sequence is CAISTANTEAFF. CDR3 nucleotide sequence: TGTGCCATCAGCACGGCGAACACTGAAGCTTTCTTT.